This TCR beta chain came from a study of CD8+ T cells in alopecia areata. RNA, once extracted, was reverse transcribed into cDNA for use as the sequencing template. Measured with immunoSEQ multiplex PCR; TCRdb has only the in-frame clones, and not every one. The repertoire holds 160,000 or so clones, with about 67% as singletons. Notes on this clone: The target antigen is unknown.

Study-level findings and limits: Although TCR sharing was seen in mice, sharing across patients was less clear, possibly for HLA-related reasons.

Trimming removed 0 bases from V and 5 bases from J, with 17 bases in between. The CDR3 totals 16 residues. From germline, CDR1 is MGHDK and CDR2 SYGVNS. The sequence was obtained from a human donor with alopecia areata. V and J are TRBV25-1 and TRBJ2-7; D assignment may be TRBD1 or TRBD2 (5 bases each). Sequencing used CD8+ T cells sorted from blood, obtained at week 0. The DNA of the CDR3 is TGTGCCAGCAGTGAATATACGCTATCGGTGGGGGACGAGCAGTACTTC. It translates to CASSEYTLSVGDEQYF.